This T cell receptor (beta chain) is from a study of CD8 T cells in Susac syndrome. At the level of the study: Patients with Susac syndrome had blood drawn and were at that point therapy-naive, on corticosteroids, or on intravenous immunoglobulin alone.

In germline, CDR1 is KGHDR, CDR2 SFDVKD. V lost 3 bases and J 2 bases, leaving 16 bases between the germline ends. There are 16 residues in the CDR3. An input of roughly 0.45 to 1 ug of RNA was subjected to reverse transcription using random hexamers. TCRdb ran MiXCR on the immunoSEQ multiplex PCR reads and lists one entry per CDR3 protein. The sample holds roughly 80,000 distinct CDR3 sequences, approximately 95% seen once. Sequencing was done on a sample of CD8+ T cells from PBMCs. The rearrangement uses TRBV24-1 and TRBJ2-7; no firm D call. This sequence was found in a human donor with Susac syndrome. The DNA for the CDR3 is TGTGCCACCAGTGATAAGAGATTGGGCAGTACCTACGAGCAGTACTTC. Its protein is CATSDKRLGSTYEQYF.